These 5 T cell receptor beta chains were all obtained from the same sample, sequenced in a study of shared clonotypes between healthy human individuals. Sequencing was performed with immunoSEQ multiplex PCR; in TCRdb, only in-frame clones are kept and a portion is missing. Of about 490,000 clones in the sample, approximately 82% are singletons; the top ten hold more than 10%. Sequences were obtained from PBMCs. The receptors were gathered from a woman in her 40s in good health. Some clones in this sample may be carry-over from other donors' samples.

This chain connects TRBV25-1 to TRBJ2-7; perhaps TRBD2 as D (6 bases). CDR3 length equals 14 residues. V was trimmed by 3 bases and J by 9 bases, leaving 18 bases between them. Germline CDR1 reads MGHDK; CDR2 reads SYGVNS. The chain's CDR3 is CASSDRLDLLRQYF. Written as DNA, the CDR3 is TGTGCCAGCAGTGACCGACTAGACCTCCTCCGGCAGTACTTC.

The V and J genes are TRBV7-2 and TRBJ2-5, with D possibly being TRBD1 or TRBD2 (5 bases each). From germline, CDR1 is SGHTA and CDR2 FQGNSA. The CDR3 is 12 amino acids. Between the trimmed V and J ends, which lost 5 bases and 9 bases, there was a span of 13 bases. Here the CDR3 DNA reads TGTGCCAGCAGCCCGATCATGGGGGCCCAGTACTTC. Translation gives CASSPIMGAQYF.

This chain connects TRBV6-6 to TRBJ2-7; 7 positions match TRBD2. V shed 6 bases and J 4 bases; nucleotides not matched to a gene: 3. CDR1 MNHNY and CDR2 SVGAGI come from the germline V gene (reference sequence). The CDR3 runs 12 residues. In DNA, the CDR3 is TGTGCCAGCAGAAAGCGGGGTTACGAGCAGTACTTC. It translates to CASRKRGYEQYF.

The chain joins TRBV19 to TRBJ1-2; D possibly corresponds to TRBD1 (5 bases). The germline V and J ends were trimmed by 6 bases and 3 bases, with 11 bases remaining between them. Germline-derived CDR1 and CDR2 are LNHDA and SQIVND (reference sequence). The CDR3 has 13 residues. CDR3 loop: CASSFSRDYGYTF. The DNA of the CDR3 is TGTGCCAGTAGCTTTTCCAGGGACTATGGCTACACCTTC.

The chain employs TRBV28 and TRBJ2-1; 8 bases match TRBD2. CDR3 length equals 17 residues. Germline trimming cut 5 bases from V and 1 base from J; bases unmatched to any gene: 10. CDR1 and CDR2 from the germline V gene are MDHEN and SYDVKM. The CDR3 here is CASSPIAGTRSYNEQFF. DNA for the CDR3: TGTGCCAGCAGTCCGATAGCGGGAACTAGGTCCTACAATGAGCAGTTCTTC. The full variable domain, with the rest looked up from reference TRBV28 and TRBJ2-1, is DVKVTQSSRYLVKRTGEKVFLECVQDMDHENMFWYRQDPGLGLRLIYFSYDVKMKEKGDIPEGYSVSREKKERFSLILESASTNQTSMYLCASSPIAGTRSYNEQFFGPGTRLTVL.